The 9 T cell receptor beta chains below come from one sample, sequenced in a study of shared clonotypes between healthy human individuals (dated by TCRdb to the early 2020s). Libraries were made using the immunoSEQ multiplex PCR assay. What TCRdb holds here is the immuneACCESS table cut down to in-frame rearrangements. Part of the clones is not present; checked against another copy, under half of the missing clones reflect an unresolved V gene, and the others are unexplained. The sample contains some 1,100,000 clones, around 78% of them found a single time. Roughly 0.56% of the sample goes to the ten largest clones. Sequenced input: memory CD4+ T cells from PBMCs. The cell subset or site label on this specimen signifies: CD45RA-negative fraction. The receptors originated from a man in his late teens or twenties in good health. Some clones in this sample may be carry-over from other donors' samples.

V and J are TRBV10-2 and TRBJ2-1, with TRBD2 identical over 10 bases. J lost 8 bases, V lost 6 bases, and 10 bases had no gene match. Germline CDR1 WSHSY, CDR2 SAAADI. The CDR3 loop spans 15 amino acids. The CDR3 region is CASRRGSGRADEQFF. The CDR3 DNA reads TGCGCCAGCAGGAGGGGCAGCGGGAGGGCCGATGAGCAGTTCTTC.

V usage is TRBV7-2 and J usage is TRBJ2-7; D is unresolved. The CDR3 covers 14 residues. Trimming shortened V by 5 bases and J by 3 bases, and 14 bases separated the two germline ends. From germline, CDR1 is SGHTA and CDR2 FQGNSA. The DNA of the CDR3 is TGTGCCAGCAGCCTGGGTCCTACCAACTACGAGCAGTACTTC. Its translation: CASSLGPTNYEQYF.

The genes are TRBV7-3 and TRBJ2-2; TRBD1 agrees at 8 bases. V lost 6 bases, J lost 10 bases, and 7 bases stayed unmatched. CDR1 and CDR2 from the germline V gene are SGHTA and FQGTGA. The CDR3 has 13 residues. This CDR3 reads CASSWDRQTELFF. The DNA of the CDR3 is TGTGCCAGCAGTTGGGACAGGCAAACGGAGCTGTTTTTT.

This chain connects TRBV6-1 to TRBJ2-7; D unclear. The CDR3 is made up of 13 amino acids. Germline lookup yields CDR1 MNHNS and CDR2 SASEGT. Trimming left V 11 bases short and J 5 bases short, with 19 bases between. The CDR3 DNA follows: TGTGCCGGGGTGACTCGTCCTCTAGACGAGCAGTACTTC. It encodes CAGVTRPLDEQYF.

This clone was recorded many times. The chain combines TRBV28 with TRBJ2-7, with D perhaps TRBD1 (6 bases). Per the germline V gene, CDR1 is MDHEN and CDR2 is SYDVKM. Trimming cost V 6 bases and J 6 bases, with 15 bases left between them. The CDR3 runs to 13 residues. The CDR3 nucleotides are TGTGCCAGCAGCTCGGGACAATTCACCGAGCAGTACTTC. Amino acids: CASSSGQFTEQYF.

V gene TRBV5-1 combines with J gene TRBJ1-1, with D possibly matching TRBD1 (5 bases). Per the germline V gene, CDR1 is SGHRS and CDR2 is YFSETQ. The CDR3 length is 16 residues. V gave up 1 base and J gave up 4 bases, with 17 bases separating them. The CDR3 DNA follows: TGCGCCAGCAGCTTGCGGTGGACCGGGACTGGCACTGAAGCTTTCTTT. It specifies CASSLRWTGTGTEAFF.

The chain uses TRBV5-1 and TRBJ2-3; 14 positions match TRBD2. V was clipped by 5 bases and J by 3 bases; unmatched bases: 5. CDR1 SGHRS and CDR2 YFSETQ come from the germline V gene. The CDR3 totals 16 residues. The DNA for the CDR3 is TGCGCCAGCAGACTTAGACTAGCGGGAGGGACAGATACGCAGTATTTT. It specifies CASRLRLAGGTDTQYF.

The CDR3: CASSLGNSYEQYF. The CDR3 bases are TGTGCCAGCAGCTTAGGCAATTCCTACGAGCAGTACTTC. V usage is TRBV5-4 and J usage is TRBJ2-7; D gene uncertain. V lost 2 bases and J 1 base, leaving 7 bases between the germline ends. The germline CDR1 and CDR2 sequences are SGHNT and YYREEE (reference sequence). The CDR3 length is 13 residues.

The genes are TRBV10-3 and TRBJ1-1; 7 bases map to TRBD1. J was trimmed by 4 bases and V by 10 bases; bases with no gene match: 12. This CDR3 is built from 14 residues. CDR1 and CDR2 from the germline V gene are ENHRY and SYGVKD. The CDR3 spells CATGQASGGTEAFF. Here the CDR3 DNA reads TGTGCCACCGGACAGGCCTCGGGGGGCACTGAAGCTTTCTTT.